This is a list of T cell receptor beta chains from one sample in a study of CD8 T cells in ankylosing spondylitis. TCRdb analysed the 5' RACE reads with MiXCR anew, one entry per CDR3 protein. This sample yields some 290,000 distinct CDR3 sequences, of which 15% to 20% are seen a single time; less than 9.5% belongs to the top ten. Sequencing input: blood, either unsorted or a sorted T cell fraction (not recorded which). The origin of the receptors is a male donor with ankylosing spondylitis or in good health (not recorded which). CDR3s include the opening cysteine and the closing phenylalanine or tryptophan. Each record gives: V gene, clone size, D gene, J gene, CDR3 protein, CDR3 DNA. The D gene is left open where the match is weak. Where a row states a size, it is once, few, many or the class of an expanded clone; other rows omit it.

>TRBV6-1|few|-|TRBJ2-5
CASRDGTRGWETQYF
TGTGCCAGCAGGGATGGGACCCGGGGGTGGGAGACCCAGTACTTC
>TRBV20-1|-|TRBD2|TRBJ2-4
CSAALPSSGLAENIQYF
TGCAGTGCTGCCCTCCCAAGCTCTGGACTAGCGGAAAACATTCAGTACTTC
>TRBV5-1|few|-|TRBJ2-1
CASSLEITRGEQFF
TGCGCCAGCAGCTTGGAGATCACTAGGGGGGAGCAGTTCTTC
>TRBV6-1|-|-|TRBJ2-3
CASSWDGMSTDTQYF
TGTGCCAGCAGCTGGGACGGCATGAGCACAGATACGCAGTATTTT
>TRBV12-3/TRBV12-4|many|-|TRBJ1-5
CASSLANQPQHF
TGTGCCAGCAGTTTAGCAAATCAGCCCCAGCATTTT
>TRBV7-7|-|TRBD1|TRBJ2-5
CASRHTTDRGTRETQYF
TGTGCCAGCAGGCATACAACCGACAGGGGTACCCGAGAGACCCAGTACTTC
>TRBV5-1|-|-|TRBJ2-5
CASGQDREYQETQYF
TGCGCCAGCGGGCAGGACCGAGAGTACCAAGAGACCCAGTACTTC
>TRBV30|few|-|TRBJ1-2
CAWNLGALVPYGYTF
TGTGCCTGGAATTTAGGGGCTTTAGTCCCCTATGGCTACACCTTC
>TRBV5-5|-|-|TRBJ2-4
CASSLDPSTKNIQYF
TGTGCCAGCAGCTTGGACCCTAGTACCAAAAACATTCAGTACTTC
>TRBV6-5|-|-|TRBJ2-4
CASSYSGDQAKNIQYF
TGTGCCAGCAGTTACTCGGGGGATCAGGCCAAAAACATTCAGTACTTC
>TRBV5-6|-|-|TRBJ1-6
CASSPYLPNSPLHF
TGTGCCAGCAGCCCTTATCTCCCAAATTCACCCCTCCACTTT